This TCR beta chain was recorded in a study of beta chain features in type 1 diabetes. Study summary: Taken together, all samples contributed nearly 110 million examined sorted cells. General study findings and limits: All four CD4+ subsets of Type 1 diabetes patients contained TCRB CDR3s that were moderately but significantly shorter. PCR might pick shorter templates more often, in the same way for patients and controls.

This clone showed up just a few times. What it binds is unknown. cDNA synthesis used the whole RNA isolate, giving expressed TCRB sequences. TCRdb keeps only in-frame clones here, not all; method: immunoSEQ multiplex PCR. The repertoire holds 450,000 or so clones, with 10% to 12% as singletons. The CDR3 is made up of 14 amino acids. The J segment lost 3 bases and the V segment lost 6 bases, leaving 8 bases of the junction unmatched. Germline V gene data show CDR1 as SNHLY and CDR2 as FYNNEI. The TCR comes from a woman aged 18 to 35 in good health. The chain links TRBV2 to TRBJ2-7; TRBD1 aligns across 7 bases. The sequencing input was naive CD4+ T cells from blood. DNA for the CDR3: TGTGCCAGCAGCCCGGGACAGCTTTACTACGAGCAGTACGTC. Protein sequence: CASSPGQLYYEQYV.